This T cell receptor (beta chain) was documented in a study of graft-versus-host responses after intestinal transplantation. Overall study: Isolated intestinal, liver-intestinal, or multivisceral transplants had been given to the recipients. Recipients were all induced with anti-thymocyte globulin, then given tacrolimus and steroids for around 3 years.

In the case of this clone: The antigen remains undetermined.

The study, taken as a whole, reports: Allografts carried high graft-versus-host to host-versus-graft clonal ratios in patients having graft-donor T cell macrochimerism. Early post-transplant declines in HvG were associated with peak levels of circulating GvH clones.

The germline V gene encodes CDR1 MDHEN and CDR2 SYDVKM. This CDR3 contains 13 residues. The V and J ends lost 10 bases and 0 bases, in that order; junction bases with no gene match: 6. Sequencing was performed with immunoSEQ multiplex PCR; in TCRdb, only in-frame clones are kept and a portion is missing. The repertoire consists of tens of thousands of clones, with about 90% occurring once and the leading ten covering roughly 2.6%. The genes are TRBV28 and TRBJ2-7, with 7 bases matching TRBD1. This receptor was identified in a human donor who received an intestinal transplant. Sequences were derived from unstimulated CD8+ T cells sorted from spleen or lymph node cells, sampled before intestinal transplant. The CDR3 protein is CAIGDSSSYEQYF. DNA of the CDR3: TGTGCCATCGGGGACAGTAGCTCCTACGAGCAGTACTTC.